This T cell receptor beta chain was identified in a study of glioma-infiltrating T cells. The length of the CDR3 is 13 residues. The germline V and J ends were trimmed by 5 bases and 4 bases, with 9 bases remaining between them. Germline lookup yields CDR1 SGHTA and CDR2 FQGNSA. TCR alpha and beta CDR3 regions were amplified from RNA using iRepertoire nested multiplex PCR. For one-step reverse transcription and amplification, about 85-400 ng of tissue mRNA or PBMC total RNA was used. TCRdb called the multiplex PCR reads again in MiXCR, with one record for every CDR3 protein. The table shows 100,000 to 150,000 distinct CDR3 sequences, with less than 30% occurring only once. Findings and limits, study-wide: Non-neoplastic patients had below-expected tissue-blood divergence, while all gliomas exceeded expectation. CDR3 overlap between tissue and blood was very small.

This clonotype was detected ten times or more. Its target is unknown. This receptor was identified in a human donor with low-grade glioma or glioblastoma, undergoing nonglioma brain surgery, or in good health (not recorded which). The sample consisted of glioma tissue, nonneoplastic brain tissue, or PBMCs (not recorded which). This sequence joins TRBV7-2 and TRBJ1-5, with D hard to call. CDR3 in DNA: TGTGCCAGCAGCCCTGCCGATAATCAGCCCCAGCATTTT. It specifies CASSPADNQPQHF.